This T cell receptor (beta chain) was documented in a study of T cells in Graves' hyperthyroidism and ophthalmopathy. Study-wide context: Peripheral blood was obtained at initial diagnosis, preceding any treatment.

V was pared by 5 bases and J by 8 bases, with 20 bases of the junction left unmatched. CDR1 and CDR2 from the germline V gene are SGHNT and YENEEA. The CDR3 has 19 residues. With regard to this clonotype: Its target is not known.

Amplification of TCR beta CDR3 regions used RNA as the template. HTBI primers drove first-round RT-PCR of the TCR CDR3. TCRdb re-derived calls from the multiplex PCR reads in MiXCR, one entry per CDR3 protein. Among approximately 360,000 distinct CDR3 sequences listed, about 25% were seen once. A patient was excluded if there was uncontrolled infection, other autoimmune disease, pregnancy or lactation. Points from the study as a whole: Stable hyperthyroidism was told apart from ophthalmopathy by a model built on 13 V-J features. Most clonotypes expanded in thyroid above 0.001 were likewise present in blood.

The source material was blood. The TCR sequence derives from a man aged 45-60 years with Graves' hyperthyroidism. V and J are TRBV11-3 and TRBJ2-3, with 12 positions matching TRBD2. CDR3 protein: CASSLRTSGNLRDEGTQYF. The CDR3 DNA reads as TGTGCCAGCAGCCTCCGGACTAGCGGGAATCTACGGGATGAGGGTACGCAGTATTTT.